The 13 T cell receptor beta chains in this list originate from one sample, sequenced in a study of blood T cell repertoires in COVID-19. Produced via immunoSEQ multiplex PCR; TCRdb's table is partial and in-frame only. The sample lists 180,000 or so clones; roughly 87% were seen once. What was sequenced was PBMCs or T cells enriched from blood (not recorded which). Every receptor here comes from a human donor with acute COVID-19. The donor label of this sample is uncertain.

J is TRBJ2-5 and V is TRBV28, with TRBD1 as a possible D gene (5 bases). Germline values: CDR1 MDHEN, CDR2 SYDVKM. CDR3 size: 14 residues. The ends were cut back, 6 bases at V and 1 base at J, with 12 bases in the middle. The chain's CDR3 is CASSRGHVQETQYF. DNA of the CDR3: TGTGCCAGCAGCCGCGGACACGTCCAAGAGACCCAGTACTTC.

This chain connects TRBV7-8 to TRBJ1-1; the D gene is possibly TRBD1 (5 bases). The CDR3 extends over 13 amino acids. Germline CDR1 reads SGHVS; CDR2 reads FQNEAQ. Trimming shortened V by 5 bases and J by 1 base, and 8 bases separated the two germline ends. CDR3 nucleotide sequence: TGTGCCAGCAGCCGAACAGGGAACACTGAAGCTTTCTTT. It specifies CASSRTGNTEAFF.

This chain connects TRBV6-2 or TRBV6-3 to TRBJ1-1; D unresolved. Trimming took 6 bases from V and 12 from J, leaving 26 bases between them. The CDR3 runs to 15 residues. Germline V lookup: CDR1 MNHEY, CDR2 SVGEGT. The CDR3 loop is CASSRRPRLIWMTFF. CDR3 bases: TGTGCCAGCAGCCGCAGGCCTCGTCTCATTTGGATGACTTTCTTT.

V is TRBV19 and J is TRBJ1-1, with D tentatively TRBD1 (5 bases). Germline V gene data show CDR1 as LNHDA and CDR2 as SQIVND (reference sequence). This CDR3 region has 16 residues. Trimming removed 5 bases from V and 0 bases from J, with 16 bases in between. The CDR3 here is CASSDGGGRMNTEAFF. DNA for the CDR3: TGTGCCAGTAGTGATGGGGGAGGGAGGATGAACACTGAAGCTTTCTTT.

This rearrangement joins TRBV4-3 to TRBJ2-7; 9 bases agree with TRBD1. This CDR3 region has 16 residues. Unmatched junction bases numbered 4, after V lost 0 bases and J lost 1 base. Per the germline V gene, CDR1 is LGHNA and CDR2 is YSLEER. The chain's CDR3 is CASSQDPGQGSYEQYF. The CDR3 bases are TGCGCCAGCAGCCAAGATCCGGGACAGGGTTCCTACGAGCAGTACTTC.

The chain combines TRBV2 with TRBJ1-2, with 8 bases fitting TRBD1. The germline V gene encodes CDR1 SNHLY and CDR2 FYNNEI. The CDR3 length is 15 residues. Germline trimming cut 5 bases from V and 0 bases from J; bases unmatched to any gene: 5. The DNA for the CDR3 is TGTGCCAGCAGTCTCAAACAGGGGGCTAACTATGGCTACACCTTC. It codes for CASSLKQGANYGYTF.

The chain links TRBV10-3 to TRBJ1-1; the D is unclear. Germline V CDR1 and CDR2: ENHRY, SYGVKD. The CDR3 length is 14 residues. Trimming left V 0 bases short and J 2 bases short, with 7 bases between. CDR3 in amino acids: CAISESAPNTEAFF. CDR3 sequence (DNA): TGTGCCATCAGTGAGTCAGCACCCAACACTGAAGCTTTCTTT.

The gene calls are TRBV9 and TRBJ2-5; TRBD2 matches at 9 bases. Germline trimming cut 0 bases from V and 1 base from J; bases unmatched to any gene: 7. The CDR3 has 17 amino acids. Germline values: CDR1 SGDLS, CDR2 YYNGEE. CDR3 amino acids: CASSVVGSGGIQETQYF. CDR3 sequence (DNA): TGTGCCAGCAGCGTAGTGGGTAGCGGGGGTATCCAAGAGACCCAGTACTTC.

The chain recombines TRBV6-5 with TRBJ1-1; 7 nucleotides agree with TRBD1. V lost 2 bases to trimming and J lost 13 bases; unmatched junction nucleotides: 13. This CDR3 comprises 14 residues. Germline V gene lookup returns CDR1 MNHEY and CDR2 SVGAGI. The CDR3 region is CASSYRRGLQGRFF. DNA of the CDR3: TGTGCCAGCAGTTACAGAAGGGGGCTACAAGGGCGTTTCTTT.

CDR3 sequence reads: CASSLASGDYEQYF. The CDR3 region has the DNA TGCGCCAGCAGCTTGGCGAGTGGAGACTACGAGCAGTACTTC. This sequence joins TRBV5-1 and TRBJ2-7, with no clear D. The CDR3 extends over 14 amino acids. Germline V gives CDR1 SGHRS, CDR2 YFSETQ. Trimming removed 0 bases from V and 3 bases from J, with 10 bases in between.

This chain links TRBV6-2 or TRBV6-3 with TRBJ1-5; 8 bases line up with TRBD1. V lost 5 bases, J lost 2 bases, and 8 bases stayed unmatched. Germline assignment: CDR1 MNHEY and CDR2 SVGEGT. The CDR3 has 16 residues. This CDR3 is CASSNPGQGGNQPQHF. The CDR3 nucleotides are TGTGCCAGCAGTAACCCAGGACAGGGAGGCAATCAGCCCCAGCATTTT.

This chain connects TRBV11-3 to TRBJ1-1; TRBD1 aligns across 10 bases. CDR3 length: 14 amino acids. Germline CDR1 is SGHNT and CDR2 is YENEEA. V gave up 4 bases and J gave up 2 bases; unmatched junction bases: 1. CDR3 nucleotide sequence: TGTGCCAGCAGCTCGACAGGGGGCAACACTGAAGCTTTCTTT. Translation: CASSSTGGNTEAFF.

The V gene is TRBV19, the J gene TRBJ2-7, with TRBD2 identical over 11 bases. The CDR3 is made up of 15 amino acids. In germline, CDR1 is LNHDA, CDR2 SQIVND (reference sequence). V lost 7 bases, J lost 2 bases, and 7 bases stayed unmatched. The CDR3 reads CASMYGTSGTYEQYF. The CDR3 nucleotides read TGTGCCAGTATGTACGGGACTAGCGGCACCTACGAGCAGTACTTC.